This T cell receptor (beta chain) derives from a study of blood T cell repertoires in COVID-19. After removal of 5 bases from V and 3 bases from J, the junction contained 9 bases not matched to a gene. Per germline, CDR1 SGHVS and CDR2 FNYEAQ. The CDR3 loop spans 16 amino acids. Authors' analysis steps: For nucleated cells, counts were estimated from reference gene primer amplification. Method: immunoSEQ multiplex PCR; TCRdb's copy keeps in-frame clones and lacks some. That table gives V, J and clone size, and the DNA gave D and trimming. Seen here are about 270,000 clones, around 81% observed once, and the top ten hold around 2.9%.

The TCR comes from a woman aged 60-70 years with active or convalescent COVID-19. The chain has TRBV7-6 and TRBJ2-3, with 9 bases identical to TRBD1. The sequenced sample was peripheral blood. The CDR3 loop is CASSLGGTGLTDTQYF. The CDR3 bases are TGTGCCAGCAGCCTGGGTGGGACAGGGTTGACAGATACGCAGTATTTT.